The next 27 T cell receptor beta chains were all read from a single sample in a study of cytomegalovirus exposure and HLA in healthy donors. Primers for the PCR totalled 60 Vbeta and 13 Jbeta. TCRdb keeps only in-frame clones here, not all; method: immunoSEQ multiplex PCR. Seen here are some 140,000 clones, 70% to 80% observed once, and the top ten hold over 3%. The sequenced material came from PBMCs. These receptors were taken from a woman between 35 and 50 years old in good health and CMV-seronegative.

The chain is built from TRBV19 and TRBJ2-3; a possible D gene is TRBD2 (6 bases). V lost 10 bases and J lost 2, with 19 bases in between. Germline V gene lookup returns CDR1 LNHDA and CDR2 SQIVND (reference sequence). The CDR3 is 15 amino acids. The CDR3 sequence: CATNILAPITDTQYF. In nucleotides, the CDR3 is TGTGCCACAAACATTCTAGCGCCAATCACAGATACGCAGTATTTT.

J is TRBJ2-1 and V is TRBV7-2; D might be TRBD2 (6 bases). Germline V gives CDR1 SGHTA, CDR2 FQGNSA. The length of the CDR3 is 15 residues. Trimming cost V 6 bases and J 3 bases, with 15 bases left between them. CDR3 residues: CASSLDYNYYNEQFF. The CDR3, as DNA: TGTGCCAGCAGTTTGGACTACAACTACTACAATGAGCAGTTCTTC.

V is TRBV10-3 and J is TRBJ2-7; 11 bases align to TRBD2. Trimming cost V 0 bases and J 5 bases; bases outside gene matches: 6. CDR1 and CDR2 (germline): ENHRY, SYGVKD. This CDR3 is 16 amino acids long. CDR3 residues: CAISESSGRALDEQYF. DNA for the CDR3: TGTGCCATCAGTGAGTCTAGCGGGAGGGCCCTGGACGAGCAGTACTTC.

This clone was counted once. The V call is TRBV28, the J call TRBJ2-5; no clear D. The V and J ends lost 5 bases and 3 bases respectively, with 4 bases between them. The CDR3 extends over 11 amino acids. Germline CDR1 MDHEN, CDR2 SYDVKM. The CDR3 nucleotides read TGTGCCAGCAGTGTCGAAGAGACCCAGTACTTC. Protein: CASSVEETQYF.

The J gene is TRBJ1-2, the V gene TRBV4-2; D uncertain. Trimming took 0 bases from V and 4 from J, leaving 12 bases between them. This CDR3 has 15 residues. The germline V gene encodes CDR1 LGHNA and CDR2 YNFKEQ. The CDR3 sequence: CASSQELHRSYGYTF. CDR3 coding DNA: TGTGCCAGCAGCCAAGAGCTCCACAGAAGCTATGGCTACACCTTC.

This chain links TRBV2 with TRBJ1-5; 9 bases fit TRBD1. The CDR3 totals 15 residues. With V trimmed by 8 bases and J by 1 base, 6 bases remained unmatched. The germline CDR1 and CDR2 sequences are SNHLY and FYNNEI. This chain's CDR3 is CASAGQGISNQPQHF. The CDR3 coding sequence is TGTGCCAGCGCGGGACAGGGCATCAGCAATCAGCCCCAGCATTTT.

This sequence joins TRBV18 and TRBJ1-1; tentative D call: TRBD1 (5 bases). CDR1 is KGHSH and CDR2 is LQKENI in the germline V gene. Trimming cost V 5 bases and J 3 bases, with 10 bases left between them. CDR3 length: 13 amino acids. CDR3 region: CASSATVDTEAFF. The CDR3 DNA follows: TGTGCCAGCTCAGCGACAGTAGACACTGAAGCTTTCTTT.

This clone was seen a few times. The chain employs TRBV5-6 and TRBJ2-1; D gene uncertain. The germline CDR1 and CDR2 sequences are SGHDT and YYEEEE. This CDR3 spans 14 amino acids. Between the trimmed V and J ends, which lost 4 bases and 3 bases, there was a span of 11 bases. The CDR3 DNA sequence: TGTGCCAGCAGCCCCACAGTAAGCTACAATGAGCAGTTCTTC. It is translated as CASSPTVSYNEQFF.

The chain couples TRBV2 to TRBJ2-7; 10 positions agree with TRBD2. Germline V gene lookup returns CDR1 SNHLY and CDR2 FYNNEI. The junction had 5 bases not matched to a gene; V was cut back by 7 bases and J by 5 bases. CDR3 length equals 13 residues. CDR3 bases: TGTGCCAGCACCGAGAGCGGGGGGGACGAGCAGTACTTC. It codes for CASTESGGDEQYF.

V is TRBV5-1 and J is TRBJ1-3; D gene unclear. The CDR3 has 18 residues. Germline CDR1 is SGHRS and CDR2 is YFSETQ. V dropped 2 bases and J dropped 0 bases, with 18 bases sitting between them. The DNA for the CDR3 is TGCGCCAGCAGCTTCCTCCCAAAGAGTGACTACTCTGGAAACACCATATATTTT. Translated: CASSFLPKSDYSGNTIYF.

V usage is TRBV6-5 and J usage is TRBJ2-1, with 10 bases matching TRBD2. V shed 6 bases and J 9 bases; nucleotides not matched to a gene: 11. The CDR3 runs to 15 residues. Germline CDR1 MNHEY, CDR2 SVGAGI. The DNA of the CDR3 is TGTGCCAGCAGCCCAGCAGCGGGGGGGCTCAGTGAGCAGTTCTTC. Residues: CASSPAAGGLSEQFF.

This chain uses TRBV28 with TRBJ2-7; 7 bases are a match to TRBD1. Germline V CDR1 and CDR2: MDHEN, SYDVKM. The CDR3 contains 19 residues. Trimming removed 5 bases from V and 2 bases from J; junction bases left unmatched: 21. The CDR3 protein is CASSEGAVRVLPRAYEQYF. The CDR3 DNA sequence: TGTGCCAGCAGTGAGGGGGCGGTCCGTGTGCTACCAAGGGCCTACGAGCAGTACTTC.

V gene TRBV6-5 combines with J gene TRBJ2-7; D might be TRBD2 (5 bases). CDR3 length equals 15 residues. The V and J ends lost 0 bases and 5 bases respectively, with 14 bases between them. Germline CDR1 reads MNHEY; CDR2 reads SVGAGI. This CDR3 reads CASSYSRHNGDEQYF. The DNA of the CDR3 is TGTGCCAGCAGTTACTCGAGACATAACGGGGACGAGCAGTACTTC.

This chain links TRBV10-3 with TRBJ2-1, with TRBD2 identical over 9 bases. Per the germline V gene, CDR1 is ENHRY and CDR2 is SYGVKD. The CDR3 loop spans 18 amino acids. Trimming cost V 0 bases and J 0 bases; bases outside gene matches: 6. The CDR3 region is CAISESGSGGRSYNEQFF. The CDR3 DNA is TGTGCCATCAGTGAGTCGGGTAGCGGGGGACGCTCCTACAATGAGCAGTTCTTC.

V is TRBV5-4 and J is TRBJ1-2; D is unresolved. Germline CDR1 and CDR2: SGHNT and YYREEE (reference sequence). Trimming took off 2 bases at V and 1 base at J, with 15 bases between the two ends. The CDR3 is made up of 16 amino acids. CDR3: CASSFGPGRNNYGYTF. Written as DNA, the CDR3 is TGTGCCAGCAGCTTCGGGCCCGGGAGGAATAACTATGGCTACACCTTC.

Here the CDR3 reads CASSDLPGQGAGGYTF. CDR3 nucleotides: TGTGCCAGCAGCGACCTGCCGGGACAGGGGGCAGGAGGCTACACCTTC. J is TRBJ1-2 and V is TRBV6-6; 12 bases match TRBD1. Germline CDR1 MNHNY, CDR2 SVGAGI (reference sequence). The CDR3 consists of 16 residues. V lost 6 bases to trimming and J lost 8 bases; unmatched junction nucleotides: 13.

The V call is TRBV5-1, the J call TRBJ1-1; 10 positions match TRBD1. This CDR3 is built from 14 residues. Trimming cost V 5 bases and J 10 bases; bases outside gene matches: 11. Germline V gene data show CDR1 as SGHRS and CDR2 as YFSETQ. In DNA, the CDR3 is TGCGCCAGCAGGCCCGGGACAGGGGTCGGTAGAGCTTTCTTT. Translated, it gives CASRPGTGVGRAFF.

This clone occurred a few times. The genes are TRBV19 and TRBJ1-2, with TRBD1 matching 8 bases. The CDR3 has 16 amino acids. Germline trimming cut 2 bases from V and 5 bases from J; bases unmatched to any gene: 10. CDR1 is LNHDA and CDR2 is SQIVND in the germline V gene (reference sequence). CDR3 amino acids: CASSISGTGDLYGYTF. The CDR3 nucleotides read TGTGCCAGTAGTATATCCGGGACAGGAGACCTTTATGGCTACACCTTC.

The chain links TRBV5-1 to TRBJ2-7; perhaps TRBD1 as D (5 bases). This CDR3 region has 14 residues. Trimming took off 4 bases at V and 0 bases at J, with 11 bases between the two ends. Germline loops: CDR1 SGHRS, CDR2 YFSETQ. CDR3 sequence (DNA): TGCGCCAGCAGCCCATTCGACAGCTCCTACGAGCAGTACTTC. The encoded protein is CASSPFDSSYEQYF.

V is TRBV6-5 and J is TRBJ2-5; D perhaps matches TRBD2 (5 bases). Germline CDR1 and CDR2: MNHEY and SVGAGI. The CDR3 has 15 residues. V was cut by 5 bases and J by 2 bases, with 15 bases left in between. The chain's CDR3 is CASSMARGLQETQYF. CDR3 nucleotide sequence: TGTGCCAGCAGTATGGCCAGAGGGTTGCAAGAGACCCAGTACTTC.

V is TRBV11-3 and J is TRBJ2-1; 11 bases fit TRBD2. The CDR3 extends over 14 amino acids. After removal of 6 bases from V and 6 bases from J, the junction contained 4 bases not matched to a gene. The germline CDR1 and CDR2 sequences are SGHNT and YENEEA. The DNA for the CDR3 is TGTGCCAGCAGACGAACTAGCGGGAGCAATGAGCAGTTCTTC. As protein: CASRRTSGSNEQFF.

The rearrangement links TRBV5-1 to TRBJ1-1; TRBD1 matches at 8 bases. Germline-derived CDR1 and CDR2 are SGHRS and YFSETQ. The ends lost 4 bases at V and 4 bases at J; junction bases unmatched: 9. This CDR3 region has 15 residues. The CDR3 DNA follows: TGCGCCAGCAGCCTGCAACAGGGGGGAGCCACTGAAGCTTTCTTT. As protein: CASSLQQGGATEAFF.

CDR3 nucleotide sequence: TGTGCCAGCAGTGCGCCCAGCGGGAGCGATGTTTACAATGAGCAGTTCTTC. This encodes CASSAPSGSDVYNEQFF. V and J are TRBV2 and TRBJ2-1; 8 bases align to TRBD2. Trimming at V came to 4 bases and at J to 4 bases, leaving 12 bases not matched to a gene. The CDR3 sequence is 17 residues long. Germline V CDR1 and CDR2: SNHLY, FYNNEI.

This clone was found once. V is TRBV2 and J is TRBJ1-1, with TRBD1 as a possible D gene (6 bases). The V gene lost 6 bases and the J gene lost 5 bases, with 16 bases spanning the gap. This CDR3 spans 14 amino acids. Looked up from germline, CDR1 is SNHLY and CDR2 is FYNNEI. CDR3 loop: CASRRTVLGTEAFF. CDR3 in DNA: TGTGCCAGCAGACGGACAGTGCTGGGGACTGAAGCTTTCTTT.

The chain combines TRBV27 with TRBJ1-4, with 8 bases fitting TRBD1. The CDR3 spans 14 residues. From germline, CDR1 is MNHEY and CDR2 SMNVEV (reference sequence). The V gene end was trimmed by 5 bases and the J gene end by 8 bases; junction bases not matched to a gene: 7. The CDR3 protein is CASSGQGAGEKLFF. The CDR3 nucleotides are TGTGCCAGCAGTGGCCAGGGGGCTGGGGAAAAACTGTTTTTT. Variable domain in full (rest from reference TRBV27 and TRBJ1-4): EAQVTQNPRYLITVTGKKLTVTCSQNMNHEYMSWYRQDPGLGLRQIYYSMNVEVTDKGDVPEGYKVSRKEKRNFPLILESPSPNQTSLYFCASSGQGAGEKLFFGSGTQLSVL.

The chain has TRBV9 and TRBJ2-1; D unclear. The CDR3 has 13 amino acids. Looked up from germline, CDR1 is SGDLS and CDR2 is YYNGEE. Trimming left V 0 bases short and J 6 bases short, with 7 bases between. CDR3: CASSVALLNEQFF. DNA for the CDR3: TGTGCCAGCAGCGTAGCACTCCTCAATGAGCAGTTCTTC.

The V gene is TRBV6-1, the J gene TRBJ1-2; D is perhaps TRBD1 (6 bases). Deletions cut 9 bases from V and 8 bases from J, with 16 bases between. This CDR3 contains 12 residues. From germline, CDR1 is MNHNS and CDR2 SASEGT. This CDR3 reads CASEGVTGGYTF. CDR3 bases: TGTGCCAGTGAGGGGGTGACGGGGGGCTACACCTTC.